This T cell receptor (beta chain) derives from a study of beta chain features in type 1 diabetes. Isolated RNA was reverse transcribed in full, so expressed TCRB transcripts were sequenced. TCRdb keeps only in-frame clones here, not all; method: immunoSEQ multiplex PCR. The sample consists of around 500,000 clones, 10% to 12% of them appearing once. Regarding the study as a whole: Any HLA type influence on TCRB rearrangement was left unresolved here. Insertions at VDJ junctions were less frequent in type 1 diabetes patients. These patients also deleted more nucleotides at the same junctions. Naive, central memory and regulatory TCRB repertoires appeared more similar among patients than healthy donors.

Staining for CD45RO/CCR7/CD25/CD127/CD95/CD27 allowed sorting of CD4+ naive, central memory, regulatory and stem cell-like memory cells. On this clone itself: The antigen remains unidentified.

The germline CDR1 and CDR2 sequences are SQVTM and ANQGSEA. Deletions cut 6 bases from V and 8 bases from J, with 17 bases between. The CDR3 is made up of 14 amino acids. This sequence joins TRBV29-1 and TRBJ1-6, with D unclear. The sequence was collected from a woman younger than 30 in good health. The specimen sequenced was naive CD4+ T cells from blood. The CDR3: CSVVSATYDSPLHF. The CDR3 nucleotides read TGCAGCGTGGTTAGCGCGACCTACGATTCACCCCTCCACTTT.